This T cell receptor beta chain derives from a study of glioma-infiltrating T cells listed by TCRdb under 2016. Study-level background: Glioma tissue, non-neoplastic brain tissue and matched peripheral blood mononuclear cells were used as sources from which TCR alpha- and beta-chain repertoires were sequenced. Each tissue-infiltrating repertoire was compared with the same patient's peripheral blood repertoire to measure divergence between tissue and blood T-cell populations. The paired cohort comprised three low-grade glioma patients, eight primary glioblastoma patients and three non-glioma patients contributing non-neoplastic brain tissue. General findings and caveats noted by the study authors: VJ-independent divergence between tissue and blood was below expectation in non-neoplastic patients but above expectation in all gliomas, especially low-grade gliomas. Very few CDR3 sequences were found to be shared between tissue and blood, and this scarcity was attributed to high CDR3 diversity and limited sampling. The group comparisons were based on small numbers of patients: three non-neoplastic, three low-grade glioma and roughly eight glioblastoma patients.

V lost 1 base and J lost 3 bases; the stretch between them is 7 bases long. As encoded in the germline V gene, CDR1 is SGHVS while CDR2 is FNYEAQ. Inclusive of the bounding cysteine and phenylalanine, the CDR3 is 13 residues long. Just CDR3 DNA is preserved here, 39 bases in frame from base 1. The iRepertoire nested amplicon-rescue multiplex PCR (arm-PCR) platform was used to amplify TCR alpha and beta CDR3 regions from RNA. The input for one-step reverse transcription and amplification was roughly 100-400 ng of tissue mRNA or PBMC total RNA. After bead purification, a secondary multiplex PCR added Illumina adapters, and libraries were gel-purified between 200 and 400 bp. Internal 6-nucleotide barcodes were carried by the libraries and were used for demultiplexing. The libraries were sequenced on an Illumina MiSeq using 2x220 or 2x250 nucleotide paired-end reads. The paper's data handling went like this. Paired reads were merged using FLASH 1.2.11 and were aligned to the GRCh37 human genome using BWA-MEM, after which TRA and TRB reads were extracted. V and J assignment used an IMGT-derived reference of cassette sequences and CDR3 motifs that included pseudogenes. Three-frame translation of reads was performed, and productive CDR3s were defined as those with a C...FGXG motif and no stop codons. Clonotypes were defined as unique combinations of V-J cassette pair and CDR3 amino acid sequence. Filtering of reads was based on Hamming distance, with the threshold set by the sequence error rate of each sample in mapped regions. Starting from the raw public reads, TCRdb applied fastp trimming at Q25, assembled clones with MiXCR and retained in-frame beta chains. CDR3 protein sequences are deduplicated, and each keeps its most common genes and DNA. The V and J calls follow TCRdb's processing rather than the paper's. This sample comprises approximately 190,000 distinct CDR3 sequences, 30% to 40% of them detected only once. Over 20% of the sample is held by the ten biggest clonotypes.

This clonotype was seen ten or more times. This clone's antigen is unknown. Base qualities are not recorded, but no much larger clone differs from it by a single base. The sample consisted of glioma tissue, nonneoplastic brain tissue, or PBMCs (not recorded which). This receptor was identified in a human donor with low-grade glioma or glioblastoma, undergoing nonglioma brain surgery, or in good health (not recorded which). Recombination joined TRBV7-6 with TRBJ2-7; the D gene is perhaps TRBD1, from 5 matching bases. The DNA sequence is TGTGCCAGCAGCTTAGGACAGCACTACGAGCAGTACTTC. Protein translation: CASSLGQHYEQYF.